The entry below describes one T cell receptor beta chain. Template material for amplifying TCR beta CDR3 regions consisted of RNA transcripts. In the first-round RT-PCR of the TCR CDR3, the HTBI primer set was used. TCRdb reprocessed the multiplex PCR reads with MiXCR, giving one entry per CDR3 protein. The repertoire holds roughly 100,000 distinct CDR3 sequences, with 35% to 50% as singletons. The source of the sample is a study of T cells in Graves' hyperthyroidism and ophthalmopathy. The V end was cut by 4 bases, the J end by 5 bases, with 14 bases between. The germline V gene has CDR1 SEHNR and CDR2 FQNEAQ (reference sequence). The CDR3 spans 14 residues.

This sequence originates from a woman under 40 with Graves' hyperthyroidism. The sample was peripheral blood or thyroid tissue (not recorded which). The chain joins TRBV7-9 to TRBJ2-5; a weak D match, TRBD2 (5 bases). The CDR3 DNA is TGTGCCAGCAGCTCTCCTGTCGGCGGGGAGACCCAGTACTTC. Residues: CASSSPVGGETQYF.